A single sample is the source of the 6 T cell receptor beta chains below, sequenced in a study of T cells in Graves' hyperthyroidism and ophthalmopathy (dated 2019 in TCRdb). The library was built by means of multiplex PCR. The run used an Illumina HiSeq 2000. The TCR beta CDR3 regions were amplified from RNA transcripts. The first round of RT-PCR for the TCR CDR3 was performed with the HTBI primer set and the Qiagen OneStep RT-PCR kit. TCRdb handled the public reads itself, with Q25 trimming in fastp and clone calling in MiXCR, and kept productive beta chains. Each entry merges the rows of one CDR3 protein and shows their most common DNA and genes. The sample yields about 400,000 distinct CDR3 sequences; over 11% were counted once. The top ten clones comprise around 27% of the sample. The sample was blood. These receptors all stem from a man aged 45-65 years with Graves' ophthalmopathy.

The chain employs TRBV11-2 and TRBJ2-4; the match to TRBD1 covers 7 bases. This CDR3 is 16 amino acids long. Germline lookup yields CDR1 SGHAT and CDR2 FQNNGV. Trimming removed 5 bases from V and 1 base from J; junction bases left unmatched: 8. CDR3 nucleotide sequence: TGTGCCAGCAGCCCCTCGACAGGGACCGCCAAAAACATTCAGTACTTC. This gives the protein CASSPSTGTAKNIQYF.

The table lists this clonotype with many counts. The chain recombines TRBV12-3 or TRBV12-4 with TRBJ2-1; perhaps D is TRBD1 or TRBD2 (5 bases each). The CDR3 length is 14 residues. Trimming took 8 bases from V and 4 from J, leaving 15 bases between them. This CDR3 reads CASGGAPPYNEQFF. CDR3 DNA: TGTGCCAGCGGGGGTGCGCCCCCATACAATGAGCAGTTCTTC.

The rearrangement links TRBV10-2 to TRBJ2-7; D remains unclear. This CDR3 region has 13 residues. The V gene's germline CDR1 is WSHSY and CDR2 SAAADI. Trimming pared 0 bases from V and 0 bases from J, leaving 3 bases between. This chain's CDR3 is CASSESVSYEQYF. The CDR3, as DNA: TGCGCCAGCAGTGAGTCCGTCTCCTACGAGCAGTACTTC.

The chain joins TRBV5-6 to TRBJ1-5, with D unclear. V was shortened by 0 bases and J by 2 bases, with 9 bases between the two germline ends. There are 15 residues in the CDR3. Germline loops: CDR1 SGHDT, CDR2 YYEEEE. CDR3 in amino acids: CASSLGWQRNQPQHF. The CDR3, as DNA: TGTGCCAGCAGCTTGGGGTGGCAACGCAATCAGCCCCAGCATTTT.

This clonotype was detected once. A much bigger clone sits one base away, suggesting this may be a read error. The chain recombines TRBV19 with TRBJ1-2, with D hard to call. The V and J ends lost 4 bases and 7 bases respectively, with 16 bases between them. The CDR3 consists of 14 residues. Germline CDR1 is LNHDA and CDR2 is SQIVND (reference sequence). This CDR3 is CASSKGFGAGGYTF. CDR3 in DNA: TGTGCCAGTAGTAAAGGGTTCGGCGCTGGTGGCTACACCTTC.

This clonotype was seen repeatedly, ten times or more. The rearrangement links TRBV2 to TRBJ2-2; D may be TRBD2 (5 bases). Deletions cut 7 bases from V and 1 base from J, with 13 bases between. The CDR3 length is 15 residues. Germline loops: CDR1 SNHLY, CDR2 FYNNEI. In nucleotides, the CDR3 is TGTGCCAGCATGATGCGGGTTTTGAACACCGGGGAGCTGTTTTTT. It is translated as CASMMRVLNTGELFF.